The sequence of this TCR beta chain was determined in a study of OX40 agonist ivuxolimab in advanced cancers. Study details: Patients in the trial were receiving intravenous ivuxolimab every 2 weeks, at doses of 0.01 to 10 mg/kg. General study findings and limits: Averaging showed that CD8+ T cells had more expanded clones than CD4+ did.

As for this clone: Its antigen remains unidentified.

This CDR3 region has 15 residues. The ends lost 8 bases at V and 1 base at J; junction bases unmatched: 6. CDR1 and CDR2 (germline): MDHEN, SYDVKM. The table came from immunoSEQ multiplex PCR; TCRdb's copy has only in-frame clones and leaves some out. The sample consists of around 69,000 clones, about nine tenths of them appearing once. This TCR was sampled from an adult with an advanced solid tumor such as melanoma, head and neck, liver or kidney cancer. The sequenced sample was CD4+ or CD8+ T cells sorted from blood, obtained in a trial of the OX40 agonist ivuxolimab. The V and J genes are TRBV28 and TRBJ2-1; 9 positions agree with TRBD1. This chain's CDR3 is CASYTGTGSYNEQFF. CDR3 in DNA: TGTGCCAGCTACACCGGGACAGGGTCCTACAATGAGCAGTTCTTC.